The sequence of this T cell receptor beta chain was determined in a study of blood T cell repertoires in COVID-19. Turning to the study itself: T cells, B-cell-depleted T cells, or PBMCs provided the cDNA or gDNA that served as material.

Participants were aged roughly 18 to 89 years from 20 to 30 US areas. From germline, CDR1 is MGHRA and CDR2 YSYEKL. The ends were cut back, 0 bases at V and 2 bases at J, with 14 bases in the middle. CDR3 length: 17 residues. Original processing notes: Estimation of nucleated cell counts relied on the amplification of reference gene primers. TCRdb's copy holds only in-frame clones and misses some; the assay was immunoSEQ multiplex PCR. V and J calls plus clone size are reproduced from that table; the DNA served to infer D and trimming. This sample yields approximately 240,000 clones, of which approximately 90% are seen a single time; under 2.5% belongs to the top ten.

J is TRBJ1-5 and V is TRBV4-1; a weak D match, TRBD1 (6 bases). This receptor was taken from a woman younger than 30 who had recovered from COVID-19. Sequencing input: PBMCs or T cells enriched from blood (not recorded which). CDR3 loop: CASSQDMGAGGNQPQHF. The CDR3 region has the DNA TGCGCCAGCAGCCAAGATATGGGGGCAGGTGGCAATCAGCCCCAGCATTTT.